These 23 T cell receptor beta chains originate from one sample sequenced in a study of CD8 T cells in ankylosing spondylitis. TCRdb ran MiXCR on the 5' RACE reads and lists one entry per CDR3 protein. The repertoire holds tens of thousands of distinct CDR3 sequences, with roughly 9% as singletons. Findings of the study overall: Fewer than 10 highly homologous variants made up a TCR beta motif that seemed to typify ankylosing spondylitis blood.

These receptors' antigens are unknown. The sample comprised blood, either unsorted or a sorted T cell fraction (not recorded which). Receptors originate from a male donor with ankylosing spondylitis.

The V gene is TRBV4-1, the J gene TRBJ2-1; TRBD2 matches at 10 bases. V lost 4 bases to trimming and J lost 3 bases; unmatched junction nucleotides: 9. The CDR3 extends over 17 amino acids. The V gene's germline CDR1 is MGHRA and CDR2 YSYEKL. CDR3 region: CASSLSYTSGDYNEQFF. The CDR3 nucleotides are TGCGCCAGCAGCCTCTCCTATACTAGCGGGGACTACAATGAGCAGTTCTTC.

The J gene is TRBJ2-3, the V gene TRBV11-2, with 8 bases aligning to TRBD2. Germline V gene lookup returns CDR1 SGHAT and CDR2 FQNNGV. J gave up 1 base and V 6 bases, and 12 bases lay outside the gene matches. The CDR3 sequence is 17 residues long. The CDR3 region is CASRPPSGSGGTDTQYF. The CDR3 DNA sequence: TGTGCCAGCAGGCCACCCTCGGGTAGCGGGGGCACAGATACGCAGTATTTT.

This chain connects TRBV7-6 to TRBJ2-1; 8 bases are a match to TRBD2. Germline V gene data show CDR1 as SGHVS and CDR2 as FNYEAQ. CDR3 length equals 16 residues. V shed 2 bases, J shed 1 base, and the junction held 4 bases outside the gene matches. The CDR3 DNA reads TGTGCCAGCAGCTTATCAGCGGGAGTATCCTACAATGAGCAGTTCTTC. It is translated as CASSLSAGVSYNEQFF. The full variable domain, its missing parts supplied by reference TRBV7-6 and TRBJ2-1, is GAGVSQSPRYKVTKRGQDVALRCDPISGHVSLYWYRQALGQGPEFLTYFNYEAQQDKSGLPNDRFSAERPEGSISTLTIQRTEQRDSAMYRCASSLSAGVSYNEQFFGPGTRLTVL.

This clonotype is medium-sized (0.01 to 0.1%) within its sample. The chain links TRBV6-1 to TRBJ1-1; tentatively, D is TRBD1 (5 bases). CDR1 MNHNS and CDR2 SASEGT come from the germline V gene. The CDR3 has 14 amino acids. The V end lost 2 bases, the J end lost 1 base, and 8 bases lay between the germline ends. This CDR3 reads CASSEKTENTEAFF. Written as DNA, the CDR3 is TGTGCCAGCAGTGAAAAGACAGAGAACACTGAAGCTTTCTTT.

This chain links TRBV6-4 with TRBJ2-1; TRBD2 is a possible D gene (5 bases). This CDR3 is 14 amino acids long. Looked up from germline, CDR1 is MRHNA and CDR2 is SNTAGT. The V and J ends lost 3 bases and 2 bases respectively, with 8 bases between them. Here the CDR3 reads CASSDDGTYNEQFF. Here the CDR3 DNA reads TGTGCCAGCAGTGATGACGGGACCTACAATGAGCAGTTCTTC.

In this sample, this clonotype turned up a few times. The chain couples TRBV12-3 or TRBV12-4 to TRBJ1-2; 7 nucleotides agree with TRBD1. V lost 7 bases to trimming and J lost 5 bases; unmatched junction nucleotides: 10. This CDR3 contains 14 residues. For the CDR3, the DNA is TGTGCCAGCACCTCAGGGGGACAGTCGTATGGCTACACCTTC. Protein product: CASTSGGQSYGYTF.

This clonotype turned up a few times. The chain is built from TRBV11-2 and TRBJ1-2, with D perhaps matching TRBD1 (5 bases). V lost 5 bases and J lost 1, with 14 bases in between. In germline, CDR1 is SGHAT, CDR2 FQNNGV. The CDR3 is 15 amino acids. The CDR3 loop reads CASSLGAYINYGYTF. As DNA, the CDR3 is TGTGCCAGCAGCCTCGGGGCCTACATTAACTATGGCTACACCTTC.

This rearrangement joins TRBV11-2 to TRBJ1-1; possible D gene TRBD1, 5 bases. This CDR3 is 14 amino acids long. CDR1 SGHAT and CDR2 FQNNGV come from the germline V gene. With 1 base removed from V and 4 bases from J, the gap between germline ends came to 10 bases. In DNA, the CDR3 is TGTGCCAGCAGCTTAGCCCGGGGGAGCACTGAAGCTTTCTTT. This translates into CASSLARGSTEAFF.

This clonotype was recorded a few times. This chain connects TRBV20-1 to TRBJ1-4, with a weak D call TRBD1 (5 bases). The ends were cut back, 0 bases at V and 7 bases at J, with 21 bases in the middle. Germline lookup yields CDR1 DFQATT and CDR2 SNEGSKA (reference sequence). This CDR3 is 17 amino acids long. CDR3 coding DNA: TGCAGTGCTAGAGACCTCAAAAGTGGGGGGGTGTTTGAAAAACTGTTTTTT. It translates to CSARDLKSGGVFEKLFF.

The chain carries TRBV11-2 and TRBJ2-5, with TRBD1 identical over 7 bases. The length of the CDR3 is 15 residues. V was pared by 1 base and J by 4 bases, with 6 bases of the junction left unmatched. Germline CDR1 is SGHAT and CDR2 is FQNNGV. The DNA for the CDR3 is TGTGCCAGCAGCTTAGCAACAGGGGTAGGAGAGACCCAGTACTTC. Translating it yields CASSLATGVGETQYF.

This clonotype was picked up many times. This sequence joins TRBV21-1 and TRBJ2-7; the listed D gene, TRBD2, was not tested against the DNA. TRBV21-1 is recorded as a pseudogene. The CDR3 is 13 residues long. As DNA, the CDR3 is TGTGCCCTACCCCTAGCGGGTCGCTACGAGCAGTACGTC. Amino acids: CALPLAGRYEQYV.

The chain recombines TRBV24-1 with TRBJ2-3; the match to TRBD2 covers 7 bases. CDR1 KGHDR and CDR2 SFDVKD come from the germline V gene. Losses at the gene ends were 4 bases for V and 0 bases for J; bases not matched to a gene: 6. The CDR3 covers 16 residues. The CDR3 protein is CATSEPGLGSTDTQYF. CDR3 coding DNA: TGTGCCACCAGTGAACCCGGACTAGGAAGCACAGATACGCAGTATTTT.

As concerns this clonotype: A much more abundant neighbour one base away suggests this may be a read error. The chain carries TRBV10-1 and TRBJ2-7; D perhaps matches TRBD1 (6 bases). Trimming shortened V by 1 base and J by 7 bases, and 17 bases separated the two germline ends. The CDR3 sequence is 15 residues long. CDR1 WNHNN and CDR2 SYGVQD come from the germline V gene (reference sequence). The CDR3 sequence: CASSELGGPTQEQYF. Here the CDR3 DNA reads TGCGCCAGCAGTGAGTTAGGGGGTCCAACTCAGGAGCAGTACTTC.

This chain uses TRBV7-2 with TRBJ2-1; 13 bases agree with TRBD2. The trim removed 5 bases at V and 6 bases at J, leaving 4 bases unmatched. CDR3 length equals 15 residues. CDR1 is SGHTA and CDR2 is FQGNSA in the germline V gene. DNA for the CDR3: TGTGCCAGCAGCCGGGGACTAGCGGGAAGCAATGAGCAGTTCTTC. Encoded protein: CASSRGLAGSNEQFF.

The chain uses TRBV12-3 or TRBV12-4 and TRBJ2-1, with D perhaps matching TRBD2 (7 bases). V dropped 6 bases and J dropped 3 bases, with 15 bases sitting between them. CDR3 length: 15 amino acids. CDR3 residues: CASSPGEGGYNEQFF. CDR3 sequence (DNA): TGTGCCAGCAGCCCCGGGGAGGGGGGCTACAATGAGCAGTTCTTC.

This clonotype was recorded at least ten times. The chain combines TRBV5-8 with TRBJ2-7; 11 nucleotides agree with TRBD1. This CDR3 has 16 amino acids. The junction had 8 bases not matched to a gene; V was cut back by 0 bases and J by 6 bases. Germline values: CDR1 SGHTS, CDR2 YDEGEE. The CDR3 is CASSLDGTGGPREQYF. DNA of the CDR3: TGTGCCAGCAGCTTGGATGGGACAGGGGGACCCCGCGAGCAGTACTTC.

This clonotype was picked up many times. This rearrangement joins TRBV6-5 to TRBJ2-1; 9 positions agree with TRBD2. Germline assignment: CDR1 MNHEY and CDR2 SVGAGI. This CDR3 region has 15 residues. The J segment lost 2 bases and the V segment lost 3 bases, leaving 2 bases of the junction unmatched. The CDR3 nucleotides read TGTGCCAGCAGTTATAGCGGGAGCACCTACAATGAGCAGTTCTTC. This encodes CASSYSGSTYNEQFF.

J is TRBJ1-2 and V is TRBV19; D ambiguous. There are 16 residues in the CDR3. Between the trimmed V and J ends, which lost 3 bases and 2 bases, there was a span of 16 bases. Germline CDR1 LNHDA, CDR2 SQIVND (reference sequence). CDR3 amino acids: CASSIRGDGYNYGYTF. The CDR3 nucleotides read TGTGCCAGTAGTATTCGGGGAGATGGCTACAACTATGGCTACACCTTC. Complete variable domain (other parts from reference TRBV19 and TRBJ1-2): DGGITQSPKYLFRKEGQNVTLSCEQNLNHDAMYWYRQDPGQGLRLIYYSQIVNDFQKGDIAEGYSVSREKKESFPLTVTSAQKNPTAFYLCASSIRGDGYNYGYTFGSGTRLTVV.

The chain is built from TRBV30 and TRBJ2-2, with 7 bases that match TRBD2. J lost 3 bases, V lost 4 bases, and 8 bases had no gene match. This CDR3 contains 15 residues. The germline gives CDR1 GTSNPN, CDR2 SVGIG (reference sequence). The CDR3 spells CAWKHGGRDTGELFF. CDR3 in DNA: TGTGCCTGGAAGCATGGCGGGAGAGACACCGGGGAGCTGTTTTTT.

The chain joins TRBV7-8 to TRBJ2-1; 8 bases are shared with TRBD2. Unmatched junction bases numbered 15, after V lost 6 bases and J lost 2 bases. The CDR3 has 18 residues. Germline V lookup: CDR1 SGHVS, CDR2 FQNEAQ. Here the CDR3 reads CASSEVGGRSHAYNEQFF. As DNA, the CDR3 is TGTGCCAGCAGTGAAGTAGGCGGGAGGTCCCACGCCTACAATGAGCAGTTCTTC.

Only a few counts were recorded for this clonotype. The chain couples TRBV3-1 to TRBJ2-7; D gene unclear. Between the trimmed V and J ends, which lost 0 bases and 3 bases, there was a span of 6 bases. The CDR3 spans 13 residues. Germline values: CDR1 LGHDT, CDR2 YNNKEL (reference sequence). CDR3 region: CASSQDGNYEQYV. CDR3 DNA sequence: TGTGCCAGCAGCCAAGATGGTAACTACGAGCAGTACGTC.

This clonotype was found many times. This rearrangement joins TRBV27 to TRBJ1-1, with 7 nucleotides matching TRBD1. CDR1 is MNHEY and CDR2 is SMNVEV in the germline V gene (reference sequence). The CDR3 extends over 13 amino acids. The junction had 5 bases not matched to a gene; V was cut back by 6 bases and J by 4 bases. CDR3 region: CASRPQGSTEAFF. The CDR3 DNA follows: TGTGCCAGCAGGCCACAGGGGAGCACTGAAGCTTTCTTT.

This rearrangement joins TRBV2 to TRBJ2-1; TRBD1 might be the D (6 bases). Germline loops: CDR1 SNHLY, CDR2 FYNNEI. CDR3 length: 15 residues. Trimming removed 1 base from V and 9 bases from J, with 16 bases in between. CDR3 amino acids: CASSEGRRPQGEQFF. The CDR3 DNA reads as TGTGCCAGCAGTGAAGGGAGGCGGCCACAGGGTGAGCAGTTCTTC.